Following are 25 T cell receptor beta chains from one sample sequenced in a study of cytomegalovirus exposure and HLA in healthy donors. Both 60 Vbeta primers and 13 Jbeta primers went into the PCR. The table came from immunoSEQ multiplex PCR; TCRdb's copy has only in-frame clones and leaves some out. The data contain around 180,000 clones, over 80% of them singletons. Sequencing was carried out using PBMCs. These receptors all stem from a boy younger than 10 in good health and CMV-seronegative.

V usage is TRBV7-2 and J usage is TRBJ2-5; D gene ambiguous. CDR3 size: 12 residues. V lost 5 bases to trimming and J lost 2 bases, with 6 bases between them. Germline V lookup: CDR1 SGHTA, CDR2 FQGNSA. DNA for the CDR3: TGTGCCAGCAGCGCCCTACAAGAGACCCAGTACTTC. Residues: CASSALQETQYF.

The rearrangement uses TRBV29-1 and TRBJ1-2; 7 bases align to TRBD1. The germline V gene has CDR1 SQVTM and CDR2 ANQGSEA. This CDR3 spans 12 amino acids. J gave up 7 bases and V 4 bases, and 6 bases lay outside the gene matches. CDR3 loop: CSVVKGASGYTF. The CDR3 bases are TGCAGCGTTGTGAAGGGGGCGAGTGGCTACACCTTC.

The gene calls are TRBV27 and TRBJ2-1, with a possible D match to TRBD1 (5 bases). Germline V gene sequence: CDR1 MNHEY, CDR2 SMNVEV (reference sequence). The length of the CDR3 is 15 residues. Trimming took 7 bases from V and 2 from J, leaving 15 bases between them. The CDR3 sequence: CASTWTPLAYNEQFF. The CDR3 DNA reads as TGTGCCAGCACCTGGACACCTCTTGCCTACAATGAGCAGTTCTTC.

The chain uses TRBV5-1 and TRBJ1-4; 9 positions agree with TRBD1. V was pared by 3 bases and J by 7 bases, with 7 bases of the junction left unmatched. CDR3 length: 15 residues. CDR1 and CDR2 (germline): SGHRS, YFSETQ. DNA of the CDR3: TGCGCCAGCAGCTCAACAGGGGGCGAATCTGAAAAACTGTTTTTT. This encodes CASSSTGGESEKLFF. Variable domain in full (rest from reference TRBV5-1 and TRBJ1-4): KAGVTQTPRYLIKTRGQQVTLSCSPISGHRSVSWYQQTPGQGLQFLFEYFSETQRNKGNFPGRFSGRQFSNSRSEMNVSTLELGDSALYLCASSSTGGESEKLFFGSGTQLSVL.

The CDR3 region has the DNA TGTGCCAGCGGCGGGAGTTGGAATGAGCAGTTCTTC. The encoded protein is CASGGSWNEQFF. V gene TRBV7-6 combines with J gene TRBJ2-1; 7 bases are a match to TRBD2. Per germline, CDR1 SGHVS and CDR2 FNYEAQ. This CDR3 region has 12 residues. V lost 8 bases and J lost 7; bases outside the gene matches: 5.

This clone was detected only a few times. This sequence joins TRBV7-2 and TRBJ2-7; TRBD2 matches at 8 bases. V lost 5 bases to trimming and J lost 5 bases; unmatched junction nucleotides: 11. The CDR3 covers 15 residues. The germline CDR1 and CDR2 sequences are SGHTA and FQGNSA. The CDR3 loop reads CASSPSGLPGNEQYF. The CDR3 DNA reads TGTGCCAGCAGCCCTAGCGGGCTCCCCGGGAACGAGCAGTACTTC.

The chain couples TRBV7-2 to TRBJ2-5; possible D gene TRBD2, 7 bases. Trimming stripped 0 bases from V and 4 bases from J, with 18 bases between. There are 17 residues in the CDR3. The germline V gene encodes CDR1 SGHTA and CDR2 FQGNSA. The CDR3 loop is CASSLASRGPGVETQYF. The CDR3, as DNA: TGTGCCAGCAGCTTAGCGTCGCGGGGGCCGGGGGTAGAGACCCAGTACTTC.

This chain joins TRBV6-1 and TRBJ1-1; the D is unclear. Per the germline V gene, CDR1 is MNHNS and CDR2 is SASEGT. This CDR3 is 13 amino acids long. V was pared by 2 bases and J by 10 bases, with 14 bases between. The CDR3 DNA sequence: TGTGCCAGCAGTGAAAGAGGAGGATTACGAGCTTTCTTT. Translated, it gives CASSERGGLRAFF.

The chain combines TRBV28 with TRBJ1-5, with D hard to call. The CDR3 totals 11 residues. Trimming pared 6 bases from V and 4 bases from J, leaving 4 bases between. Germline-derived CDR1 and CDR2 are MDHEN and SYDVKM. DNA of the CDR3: TGTGCCAGCAGGTCGAATCAGCCCCAGCATTTT. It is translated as CASRSNQPQHF.

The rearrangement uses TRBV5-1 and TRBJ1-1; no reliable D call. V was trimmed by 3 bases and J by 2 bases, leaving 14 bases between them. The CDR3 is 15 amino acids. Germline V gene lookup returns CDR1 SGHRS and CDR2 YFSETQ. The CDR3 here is CASSYGAGFNTEAFF. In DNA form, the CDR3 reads TGCGCCAGCAGCTATGGAGCTGGGTTTAACACTGAAGCTTTCTTT.

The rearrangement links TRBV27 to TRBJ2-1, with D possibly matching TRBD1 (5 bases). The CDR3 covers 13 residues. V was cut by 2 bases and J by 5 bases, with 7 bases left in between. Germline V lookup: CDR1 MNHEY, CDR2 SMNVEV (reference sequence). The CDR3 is CASSLDRNNEQFF. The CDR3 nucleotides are TGTGCCAGCAGTTTAGACAGAAACAATGAGCAGTTCTTC.

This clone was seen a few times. The CDR3 DNA follows: TGTGCCAGCAGCTTGTACTACAATAAGGATGAAGCTTTCTTT. Its protein is CASSLYYNKDEAFF. This sequence joins TRBV5-6 and TRBJ1-1; unclear D gene. This CDR3 is 14 amino acids long. The germline V gene has CDR1 SGHDT and CDR2 YYEEEE. V was clipped by 1 base and J by 7 bases, with 14 bases between them.

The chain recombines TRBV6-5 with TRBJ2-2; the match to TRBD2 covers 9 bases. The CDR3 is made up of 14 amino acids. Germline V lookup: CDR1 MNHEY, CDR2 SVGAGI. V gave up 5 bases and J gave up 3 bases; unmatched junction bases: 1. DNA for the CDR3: TGTGCCAGCAGTGGCGGGAGGGACACCGGGGAGCTGTTTTTT. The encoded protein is CASSGGRDTGELFF.

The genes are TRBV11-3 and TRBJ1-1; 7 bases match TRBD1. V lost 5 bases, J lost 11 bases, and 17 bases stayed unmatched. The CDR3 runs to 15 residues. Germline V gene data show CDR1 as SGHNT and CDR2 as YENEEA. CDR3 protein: CASSPRPATGIEAFF. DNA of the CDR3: TGTGCCAGCAGCCCCCGCCCCGCGACAGGGATTGAGGCTTTCTTT.

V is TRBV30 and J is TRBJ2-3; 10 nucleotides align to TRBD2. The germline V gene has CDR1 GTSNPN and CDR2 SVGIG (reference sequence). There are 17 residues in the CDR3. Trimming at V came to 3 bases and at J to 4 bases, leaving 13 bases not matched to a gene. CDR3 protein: CAWRAASLAGQADTQYF. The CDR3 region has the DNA TGTGCCTGGAGGGCTGCCTCACTAGCGGGACAAGCAGATACGCAGTATTTT.

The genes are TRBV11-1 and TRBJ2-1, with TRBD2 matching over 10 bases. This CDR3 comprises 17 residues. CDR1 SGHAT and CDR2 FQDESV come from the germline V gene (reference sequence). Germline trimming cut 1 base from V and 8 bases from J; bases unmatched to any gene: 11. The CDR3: CASSLVPASGSTDEQFF. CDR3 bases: TGTGCCAGCAGCTTAGTTCCCGCTAGCGGGAGTACGGATGAGCAGTTCTTC.

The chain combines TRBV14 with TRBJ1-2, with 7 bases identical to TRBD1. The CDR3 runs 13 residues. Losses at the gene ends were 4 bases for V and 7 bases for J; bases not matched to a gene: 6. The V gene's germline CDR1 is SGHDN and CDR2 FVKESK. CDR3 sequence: CASSLRGIGGYTF. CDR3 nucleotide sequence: TGTGCCAGCAGCCTCAGGGGGATCGGTGGCTACACCTTC.

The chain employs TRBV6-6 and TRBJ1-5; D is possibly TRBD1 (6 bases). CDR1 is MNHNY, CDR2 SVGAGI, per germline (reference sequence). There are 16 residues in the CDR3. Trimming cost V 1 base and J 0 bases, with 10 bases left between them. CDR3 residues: CASSYLRGTSNQPQHF. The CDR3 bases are TGTGCCAGCAGTTACTTAAGGGGGACTAGCAATCAGCCCCAGCATTTT.

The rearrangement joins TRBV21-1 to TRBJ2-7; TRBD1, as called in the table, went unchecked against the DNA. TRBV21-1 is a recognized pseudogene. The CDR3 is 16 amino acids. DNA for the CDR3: TGTGCCAGCAGCAAAGATCCGACAGACACCTCCTACGAGCAGTACTTC. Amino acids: CASSKDPTDTSYEQYF.

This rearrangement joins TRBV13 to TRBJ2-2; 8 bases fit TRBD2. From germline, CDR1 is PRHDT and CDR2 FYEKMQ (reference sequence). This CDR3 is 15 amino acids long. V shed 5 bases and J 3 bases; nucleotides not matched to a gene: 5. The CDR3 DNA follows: TGTGCCAGCAGCGGTGGGACTAGGGACACCGGGGAGCTGTTTTTT. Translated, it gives CASSGGTRDTGELFF.

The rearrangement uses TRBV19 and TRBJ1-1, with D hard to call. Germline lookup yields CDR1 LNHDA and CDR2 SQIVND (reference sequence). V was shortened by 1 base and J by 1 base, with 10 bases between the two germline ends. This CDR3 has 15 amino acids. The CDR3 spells CASSIVSQANTEAFF. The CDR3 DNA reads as TGTGCCAGTAGTATAGTAAGTCAGGCGAACACTGAAGCTTTCTTT.

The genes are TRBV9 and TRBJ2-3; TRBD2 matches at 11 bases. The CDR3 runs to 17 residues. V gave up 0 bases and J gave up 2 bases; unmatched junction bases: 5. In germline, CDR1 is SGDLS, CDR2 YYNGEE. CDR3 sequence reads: CASSVGDSGGVTDTQYF. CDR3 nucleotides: TGTGCCAGCAGCGTAGGCGATAGCGGGGGGGTCACAGATACGCAGTATTTT.

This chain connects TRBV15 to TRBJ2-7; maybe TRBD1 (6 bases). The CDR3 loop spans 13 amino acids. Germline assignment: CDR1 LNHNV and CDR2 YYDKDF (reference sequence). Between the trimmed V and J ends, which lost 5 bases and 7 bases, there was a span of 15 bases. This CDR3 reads CATSWDTPGEQYV. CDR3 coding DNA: TGTGCCACCAGCTGGGACACGCCAGGGGAGCAGTACGTC.

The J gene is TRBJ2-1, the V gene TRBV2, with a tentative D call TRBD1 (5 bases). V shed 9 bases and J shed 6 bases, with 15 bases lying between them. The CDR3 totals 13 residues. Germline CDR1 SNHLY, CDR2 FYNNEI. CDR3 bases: TGTGCCAGGGGGTCCGTCAGGGTCAATGAGCAGTTCTTC. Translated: CARGSVRVNEQFF.

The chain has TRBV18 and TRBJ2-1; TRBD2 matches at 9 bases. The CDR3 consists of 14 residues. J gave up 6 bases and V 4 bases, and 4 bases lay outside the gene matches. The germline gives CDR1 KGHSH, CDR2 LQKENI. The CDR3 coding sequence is TGTGCCAGCTCACTCGCGGGAGGGCCCAATGAGCAGTTCTTC. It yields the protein CASSLAGGPNEQFF.